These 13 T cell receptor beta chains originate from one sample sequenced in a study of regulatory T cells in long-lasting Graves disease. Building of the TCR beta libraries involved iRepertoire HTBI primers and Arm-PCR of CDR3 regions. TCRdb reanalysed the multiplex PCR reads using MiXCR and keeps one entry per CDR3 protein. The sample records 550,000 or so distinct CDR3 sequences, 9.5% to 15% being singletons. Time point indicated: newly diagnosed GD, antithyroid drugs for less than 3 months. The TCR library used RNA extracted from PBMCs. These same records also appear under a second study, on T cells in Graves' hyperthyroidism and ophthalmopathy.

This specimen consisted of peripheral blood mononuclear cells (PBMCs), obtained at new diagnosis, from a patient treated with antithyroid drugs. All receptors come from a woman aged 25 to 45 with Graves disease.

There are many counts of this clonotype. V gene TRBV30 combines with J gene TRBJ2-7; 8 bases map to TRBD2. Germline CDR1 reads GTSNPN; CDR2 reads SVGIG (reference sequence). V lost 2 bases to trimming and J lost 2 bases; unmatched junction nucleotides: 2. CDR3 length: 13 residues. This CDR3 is CAWSRRGAYEQYF. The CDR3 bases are TGTGCCTGGAGTCGGCGGGGGGCCTACGAGCAGTACTTC.

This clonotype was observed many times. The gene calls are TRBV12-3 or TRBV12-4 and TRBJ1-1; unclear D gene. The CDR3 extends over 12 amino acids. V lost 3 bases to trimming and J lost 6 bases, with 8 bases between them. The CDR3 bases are TGTGCCAGCAGTTTCTACAGTGCTGAAGCTTTCTTT. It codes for CASSFYSAEAFF.

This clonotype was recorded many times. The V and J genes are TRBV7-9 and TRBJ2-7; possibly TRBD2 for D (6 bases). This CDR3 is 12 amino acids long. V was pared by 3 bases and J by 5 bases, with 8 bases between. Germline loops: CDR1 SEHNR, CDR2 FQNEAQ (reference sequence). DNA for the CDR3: TGTGCCAGCAGCTTTACGGGAGACGAGCAGTACTTC. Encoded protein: CASSFTGDEQYF.

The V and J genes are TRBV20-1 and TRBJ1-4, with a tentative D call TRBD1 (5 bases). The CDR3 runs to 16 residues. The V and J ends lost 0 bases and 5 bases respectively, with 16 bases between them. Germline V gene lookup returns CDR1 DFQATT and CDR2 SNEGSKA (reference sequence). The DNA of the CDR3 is TGCAGTGCTAGAGACTCCCCGGGACGGGAGAATGAAAAACTGTTTTTT. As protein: CSARDSPGRENEKLFF.

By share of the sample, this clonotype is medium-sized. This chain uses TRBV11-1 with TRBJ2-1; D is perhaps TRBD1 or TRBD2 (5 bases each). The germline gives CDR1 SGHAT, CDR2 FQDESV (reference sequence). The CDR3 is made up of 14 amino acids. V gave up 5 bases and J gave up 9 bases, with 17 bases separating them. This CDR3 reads CASSLSWGITEQFF. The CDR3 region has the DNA TGTGCCAGCAGCCTTAGTTGGGGGATCACTGAGCAGTTCTTC.

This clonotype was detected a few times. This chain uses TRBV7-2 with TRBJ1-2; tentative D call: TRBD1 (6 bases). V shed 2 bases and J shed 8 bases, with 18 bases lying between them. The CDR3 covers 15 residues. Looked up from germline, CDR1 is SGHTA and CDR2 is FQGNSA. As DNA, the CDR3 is TGTGCCAGCAGCTTAAGATGGGGACAAGGGAACGGCTACACCTTC. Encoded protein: CASSLRWGQGNGYTF.

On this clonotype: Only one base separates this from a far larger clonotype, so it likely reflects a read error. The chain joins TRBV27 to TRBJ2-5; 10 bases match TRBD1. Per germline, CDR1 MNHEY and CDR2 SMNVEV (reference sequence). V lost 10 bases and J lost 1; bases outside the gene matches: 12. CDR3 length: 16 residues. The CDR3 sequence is CATQPGTGVPQETQYF. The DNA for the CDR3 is TGTGCCACCCAGCCGGGGACAGGGGTTCCCCAAGAGACCCAGTACTTC.

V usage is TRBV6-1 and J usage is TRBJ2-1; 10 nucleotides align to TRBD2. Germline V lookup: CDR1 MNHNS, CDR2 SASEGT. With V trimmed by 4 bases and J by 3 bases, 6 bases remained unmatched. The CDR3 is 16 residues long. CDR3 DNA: TGTGCCAGCAGTGCATCCCGGACTAGCGGCTACAATGAGCAGTTCTTC. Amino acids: CASSASRTSGYNEQFF.

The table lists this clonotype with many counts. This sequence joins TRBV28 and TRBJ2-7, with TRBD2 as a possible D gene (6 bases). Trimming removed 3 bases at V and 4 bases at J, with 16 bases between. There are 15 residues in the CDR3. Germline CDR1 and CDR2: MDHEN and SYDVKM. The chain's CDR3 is CASSFYGGGLYEQYF. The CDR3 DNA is TGTGCCAGCAGTTTTTACGGGGGAGGTTTGTACGAGCAGTACTTC.

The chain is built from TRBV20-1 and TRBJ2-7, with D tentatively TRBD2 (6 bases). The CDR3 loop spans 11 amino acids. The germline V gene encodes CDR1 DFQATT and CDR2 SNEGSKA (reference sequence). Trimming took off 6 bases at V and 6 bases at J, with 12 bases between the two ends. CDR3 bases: TGCAGTGCAACACCGGGGGTCGAGCAGTACTTC. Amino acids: CSATPGVEQYF.

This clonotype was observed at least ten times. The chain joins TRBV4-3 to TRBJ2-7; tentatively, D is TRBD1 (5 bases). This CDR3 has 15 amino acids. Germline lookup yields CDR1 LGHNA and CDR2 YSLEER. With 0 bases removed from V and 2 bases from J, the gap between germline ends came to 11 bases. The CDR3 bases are TGCGCCAGCAGCCAAGACTGGGTAGGGGCCTACGAGCAGTACTTC. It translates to CASSQDWVGAYEQYF.

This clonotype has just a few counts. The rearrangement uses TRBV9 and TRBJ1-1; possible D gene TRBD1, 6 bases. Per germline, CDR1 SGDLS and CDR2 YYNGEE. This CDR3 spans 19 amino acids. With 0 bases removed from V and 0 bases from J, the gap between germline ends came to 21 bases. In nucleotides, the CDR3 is TGTGCCAGCAGCGTAGCCCTCATAGTTTCGACAGGTATGAACACTGAAGCTTTCTTT. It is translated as CASSVALIVSTGMNTEAFF.

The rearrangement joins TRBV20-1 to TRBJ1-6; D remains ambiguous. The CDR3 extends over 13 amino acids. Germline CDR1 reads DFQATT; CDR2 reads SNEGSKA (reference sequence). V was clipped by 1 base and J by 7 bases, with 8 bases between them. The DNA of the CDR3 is TGCAGTGCTAGAGTCTTCCAAAATTCACCCCTCCACTTT. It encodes CSARVFQNSPLHF.